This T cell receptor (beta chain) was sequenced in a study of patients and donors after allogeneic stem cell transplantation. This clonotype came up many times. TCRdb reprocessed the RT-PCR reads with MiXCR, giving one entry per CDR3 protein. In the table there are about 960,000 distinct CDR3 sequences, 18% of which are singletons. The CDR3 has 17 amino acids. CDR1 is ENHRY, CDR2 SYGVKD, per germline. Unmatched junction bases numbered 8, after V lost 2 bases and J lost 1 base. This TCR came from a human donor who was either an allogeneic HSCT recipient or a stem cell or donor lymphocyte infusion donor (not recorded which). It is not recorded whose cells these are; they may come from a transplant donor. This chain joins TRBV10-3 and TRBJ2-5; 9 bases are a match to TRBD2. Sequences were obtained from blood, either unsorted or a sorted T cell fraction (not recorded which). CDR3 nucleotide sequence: TGTGCCATCAGTGAGGTGTTGAGACTAGCGGCCCAAGAGACCCAGTACTTC. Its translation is CAISEVLRLAAQETQYF.